This T cell receptor beta chain came from a study of blood T cell repertoires in COVID-19. About the study: Acute and convalescent COVID-19 samples came from the United States, Italy and Spain. T cells, B-cell-depleted T cells, or PBMCs provided the cDNA or gDNA that served as material.

V lost 5 bases and J lost 3; bases outside the gene matches: 5. Germline CDR1 reads SGHTA; CDR2 reads FQGNSA. This CDR3 has 15 amino acids. Original data processing: Reference gene primer amplification in the assay estimated nucleated cell counts. The data were produced by immunoSEQ multiplex PCR, yet TCRdb's version contains in-frame clones alone and is incomplete. The V and J calls and the clone size are those of that table, but D and trimming were determined from the DNA. This sample has about 190,000 clones, with about 85% found just once. This TCR was recovered from an elderly woman with acute or convalescent COVID-19. J is TRBJ1-1 and V is TRBV7-2, with 11 bases matching TRBD1. Sequences were obtained from peripheral blood. Written as DNA, the CDR3 is TGTGCCAGCAGCCCCAGGACAGGGGGCTACACTGAAGCTTTCTTT. Translating it yields CASSPRTGGYTEAFF.